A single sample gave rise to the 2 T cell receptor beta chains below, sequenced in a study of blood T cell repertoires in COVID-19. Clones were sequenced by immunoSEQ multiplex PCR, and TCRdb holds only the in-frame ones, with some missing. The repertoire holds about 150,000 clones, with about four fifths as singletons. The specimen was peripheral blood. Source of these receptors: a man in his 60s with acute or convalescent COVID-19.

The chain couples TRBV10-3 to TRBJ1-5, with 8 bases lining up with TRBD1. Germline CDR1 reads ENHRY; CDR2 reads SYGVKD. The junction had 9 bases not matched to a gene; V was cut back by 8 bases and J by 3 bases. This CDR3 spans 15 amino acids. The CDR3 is CAIAAGGEDNQPQHF. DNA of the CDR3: TGTGCCATCGCCGCAGGGGGCGAGGACAATCAGCCCCAGCATTTT.

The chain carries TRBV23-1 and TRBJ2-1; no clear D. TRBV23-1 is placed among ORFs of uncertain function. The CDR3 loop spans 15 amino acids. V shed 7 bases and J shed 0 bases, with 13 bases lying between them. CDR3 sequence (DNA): TGCGCCAGCAAGGAGCCCACGGGCTCCTACAATGAGCAGTTCTTC. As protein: CASKEPTGSYNEQFF.